This TCR beta chain derives from a study of cytotoxic CD8 clonotypes in ibrutinib-treated CLL. General study points: Different sampling times were used for sustained-remission and progressing patients.

Assay used: immunoSEQ multiplex PCR; TCRdb lists only in-frame clones, some missing. The sample carries some 200,000 clones, more than 70% recorded once. As to this clone: As yet, its antigen is unknown.

The CDR3 is 15 amino acids. V lost 0 bases and J lost 3, with 11 bases in between. CDR1 is MNHEY and CDR2 is SVGAGI in the germline V gene. The sample here was PBMCs, taken after 12 months of ibrutinib treatment. V and J are TRBV6-5 and TRBJ1-2, with D unclear. This TCR came from a human donor with chronic lymphocytic leukemia. The CDR3 coding sequence is TGTGCCAGCAGTTACTCGTCGACCGGTGACTATGGCTACACCTTC. The encoded protein is CASSYSSTGDYGYTF.